This TCR beta chain was observed in a study of neurological immune-mediated disorders. Germline trimming cut 4 bases from V and 6 bases from J; bases unmatched to any gene: 10. The CDR3 contains 15 residues. Germline V gives CDR1 SGHRS, CDR2 YFSETQ. This clonotype was counted at least ten times. A total of 2 million PBMCs stored at -80 degrees C provided the unsorted libraries. MiXCR, run by TCRdb on the 5' RACE reads, gives a single entry per CDR3 protein. In the table there are about 120,000 distinct CDR3 sequences, around 3% of which are singletons. This sequence was found in a woman aged 25 to 39 with multiple sclerosis. This chain uses TRBV5-1 with TRBJ1-2; 9 bases line up with TRBD1. Material: PBMCs. CDR3 DNA sequence: TGCGCCAGCAGCGACGTGGGACAGGGAAGGAATGGCTACACCTTC. Protein: CASSDVGQGRNGYTF.